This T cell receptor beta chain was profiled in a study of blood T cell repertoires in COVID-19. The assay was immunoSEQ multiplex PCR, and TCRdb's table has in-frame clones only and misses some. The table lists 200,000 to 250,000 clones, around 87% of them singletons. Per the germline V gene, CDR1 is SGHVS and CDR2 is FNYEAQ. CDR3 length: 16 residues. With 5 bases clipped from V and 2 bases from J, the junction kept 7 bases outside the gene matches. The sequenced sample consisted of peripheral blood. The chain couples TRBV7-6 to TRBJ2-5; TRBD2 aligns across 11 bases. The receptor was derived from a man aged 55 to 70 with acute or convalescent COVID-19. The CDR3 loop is CASSRMTSGEQETQYF. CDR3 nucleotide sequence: TGTGCCAGCAGCCGAATGACTAGCGGGGAGCAAGAGACCCAGTACTTC.